This is a list of T cell receptor beta chains from one sample in a study of blood T cells in healthy people across ages. From the 5' RACE reads, TCRdb called clonotypes with MiXCR, one entry per CDR3 protein. The sample consists of about 640,000 distinct CDR3 sequences, roughly 58% of them appearing once. Sequencing was performed on blood. Receptor source: a man aged 55 to 70 in good health. The CDR3 runs from the conserved cysteine through the conserved F or W. Fields, in order: V gene, clone size, J gene, CDR3 protein. Clone size, where shown, is once, few, many, or a class for clones that have expanded.

TRBV18	few	TRBJ2-1	CASSPFSGGESSYNEQFF
TRBV28	.	TRBJ2-6	CASSYVQLSGANVLTF
TRBV12-3/TRBV12-4	.	TRBJ2-7	CASCRQGGYEQYF
TRBV12-3/TRBV12-4	few	TRBJ2-6	CASSLSEGANVLTF
TRBV3-1	.	TRBJ1-2	CASSQEGDVSHGYTF
TRBV11-2	.	TRBJ1-1	CASSLARGTEAFF
TRBV5-5	few	TRBJ1-2	CASSLRVPAMYGYTF
TRBV2	few	TRBJ2-1	CASSEGGLSSYNEQFF
TRBV7-6	.	.	CASSRRTSGDPYEQYF
TRBV11-2	few	TRBJ2-7	CASSHPHRVPPYEQYF
TRBV10-3	.	TRBJ2-3	CAISERGAGDPDTQYF
TRBV9	.	TRBJ1-2	CASSVDLTSGDGYTF
TRBV27	few	TRBJ1-2	CATGTPNYGYTF
TRBV5-1	few	.	CASSLDSGDYEQYF
TRBV5-1	.	TRBJ2-3	CASSLRGPAPDTQYF
TRBV12-3/TRBV12-4	.	TRBJ2-3	CASAGQGEADTQYF
TRBV7-2	.	TRBJ2-7	CASSLGLGSYEQYF
TRBV7-7	.	TRBJ2-5	CASSLGTSESETQYF
TRBV12-3/TRBV12-4	.	TRBJ2-3	CASSFVGDTDTQYF
TRBV5-1	.	TRBJ1-1	CASSKGADTEAFF
TRBV15	.	TRBJ2-5	CATSNGLLQETQYF
TRBV5-1	few	TRBJ2-3	CASSLGISRSTDTQYF
TRBV25-1	.	TRBJ2-7	CASSQGTAYEQYF
TRBV6-5	.	TRBJ1-5	CAAGQGASQPQHF
TRBV20-1	.	TRBJ1-5	CSAQSVGRANQPQHF
TRBV25-1	few	TRBJ1-2	CASSELGGAEYGYTF
TRBV27	.	TRBJ2-7	CASGRGGPSYEQYF
TRBV7-9	.	TRBJ2-7	CASSLNSGRDRLYF
TRBV5-1	.	TRBJ2-7	CASSSLDSTYEQYF
TRBV18	.	TRBJ1-1	CASSPGQANTEAFF
TRBV12-3/TRBV12-4	.	TRBJ2-3	CASSDWTSSGDTQYF
TRBV18	.	TRBJ1-6	CASSPPGQSHSPLHF